This T cell receptor (beta chain) is drawn from a study of blood T cell repertoires in COVID-19. On the study more broadly: COVID-19 samples collected from the United States, Italy and Spain covered acute and convalescent phases. T cells, B-cell-depleted T cells, or PBMCs provided the cDNA or gDNA that served as material.

In the original processing: Cell counts per sample came from amplifying reference gene primers. Clones were sequenced by immunoSEQ multiplex PCR, and TCRdb holds only the in-frame ones, with some missing. V, J and clone size were drawn from that table, and D and trimming were deduced from the DNA. The sample contains 300,000 to 450,000 clones, about 88% of which appear only once. The CDR3 covers 16 residues. CDR1 and CDR2 (germline): SGDLS, YYNGEE. Trimming removed 0 bases at V and 8 bases at J, with 20 bases between. The chain has TRBV9 and TRBJ1-2; D is ambiguous. Sequencing was done on a sample of peripheral blood. This TCR came from a human donor in a cohort sampled during active COVID-19. CDR3 coding DNA: TGTGCCAGCAGCGTAGAGCCAGGCCTCTACCCCAAAGGCTACACCTTC. It specifies CASSVEPGLYPKGYTF.